This entry lists 9 T cell receptor beta chains sequenced from one sample in a study of blood T cells in healthy people across ages. A sample-barcoded 5' primer and a J-beta primer mix were used in a second PCR of roughly 7 to 12 cycles. TCRdb re-derived calls from the 5' RACE reads in MiXCR, one entry per CDR3 protein. The sample lists approximately 760,000 distinct CDR3 sequences; roughly 25% were seen once. The data were also submitted as part of a second study, on T cells of mothers and their children.

Material: blood. Source of these receptors: a boy younger than 18 in good health.

In its sample, this clonotype was seen a few times. This chain uses TRBV29-1 with TRBJ2-1, with D tentatively TRBD1 (5 bases). The CDR3 is 13 residues long. Trimming cost V 7 bases and J 7 bases, with 17 bases left between them. Germline V gene lookup returns CDR1 SQVTM and CDR2 ANQGSEA. CDR3 DNA sequence: TGCAGCGCCCGGGCAGGGTTTGGAAATGAGCAGTTCTTC. Translating gives CSARAGFGNEQFF.

There are a few counts of this clonotype. This chain connects TRBV6-1 to TRBJ2-4, with D perhaps given as TRBD1 or TRBD2 (7 bases each). CDR3 length: 13 amino acids. Germline assignment: CDR1 MNHNS and CDR2 SASEGT. Trimming removed 7 bases at V and 9 bases at J, with 16 bases between. The CDR3 bases are TGTGCCAGCACAATGGCAGGGGGGGCCATTCAGTACTTC. Translation gives CASTMAGGAIQYF.

CDR3 region: CASSLGPINEQFF. CDR3 nucleotide sequence: TGTGCCAGCAGTTTAGGCCCGATCAATGAGCAGTTCTTC. The chain carries TRBV12-3 or TRBV12-4 and TRBJ2-1; D uncertain. The V and J ends lost 1 base and 6 bases respectively, with 7 bases between them. This CDR3 has 13 residues.

A remark on this clonotype: The junction departs from germline at one end; a sequencing error may be responsible. This sequence joins TRBV24-1 and TRBJ2-7; possible D gene TRBD2, 5 bases. CDR1 and CDR2 (germline): KGHDR, SFDVKD. This CDR3 contains 13 residues. The CDR3 DNA is TGTGCCTCCAGTGACCCCTTGAGGGCCGAGCAGTACTTC. Translating it yields CASSDPLRAEQYF.

This clonotype was picked up a small number of times. This chain connects TRBV6-5 to TRBJ1-1; 7 bases are a match to TRBD1. The V gene's germline CDR1 is MNHEY and CDR2 SVGAGI. J was trimmed by 13 bases and V by 3 bases; bases with no gene match: 5. The CDR3 extends over 11 amino acids. Here the CDR3 reads CASSYQGVGFF. CDR3 sequence (DNA): TGTGCCAGCAGTTATCAGGGGGTAGGTTTCTTT.

V and J are TRBV28 and TRBJ1-4; D unclear. This CDR3 contains 13 residues. Trimming left V 2 bases short and J 11 bases short, with 12 bases between. The germline V gene encodes CDR1 MDHEN and CDR2 SYDVKM. The CDR3 DNA reads as TGTGCCAGCAGTTTACGCCCAGAGTATAAACTGTTTTTT. The encoded protein is CASSLRPEYKLFF.

The CDR3 coding sequence is TGCAGCGTTGAGGGAGGAGAGTTCTACGAGCAGTACTTC. As protein: CSVEGGEFYEQYF. The chain has TRBV29-1 and TRBJ2-5; D is perhaps TRBD2 (6 bases). TRBJ2-7 matches the DNA end more closely, so the J call is doubtful. The CDR3 sequence is 13 residues long. The germline CDR1 and CDR2 sequences are SQVTM and ANQGSEA.

This clonotype was recorded a few times. The rearrangement joins TRBV19 to TRBJ2-7; D remains unclear. Germline V gene sequence: CDR1 LNHDA, CDR2 SQIVND (reference sequence). The CDR3 length is 13 residues. V lost 5 bases to trimming and J lost 1 base, with 9 bases between them. In nucleotides, the CDR3 is TGTGCCAGTAGTGGACCGAATTCCTACGAGCAGTACTTC. Translation gives CASSGPNSYEQYF.

This clonotype was picked up a small number of times. The chain has TRBV7-2 and TRBJ2-5; the match to TRBD2 covers 11 bases. CDR3 size: 18 residues. Unmatched junction bases numbered 10, after V lost 1 base and J lost 3 bases. The V gene's germline CDR1 is SGHTA and CDR2 FQGNSA. This CDR3 reads CASSLGIKTSGTKETQYF. CDR3 nucleotides: TGTGCCAGCAGCTTAGGGATAAAGACTAGCGGGACCAAAGAGACCCAGTACTTC.